The entry below gives a single T cell receptor beta chain sequence along with its context. Generated by immunoSEQ multiplex PCR, the TCRdb table keeps only in-frame clones and is missing some. Of some 450,000 clones listed, around 89% are singletons. This record comes from a study of blood T cell repertoires in COVID-19. Unmatched junction bases numbered 7, after V lost 2 bases and J lost 15 bases. Germline CDR1 SGHRS, CDR2 YFSETQ. CDR3 length: 12 residues. The chain couples TRBV5-1 to TRBJ2-1, with 8 bases lining up with TRBD2. Sequencing used peripheral blood. This receptor was obtained from a woman between 50 and 59 years old with COVID-19, enrolled during active disease. The CDR3 here is CASSFSGTSPFF. For the CDR3, the DNA is TGCGCCAGCAGCTTCTCCGGGACTAGTCCGTTCTTC.